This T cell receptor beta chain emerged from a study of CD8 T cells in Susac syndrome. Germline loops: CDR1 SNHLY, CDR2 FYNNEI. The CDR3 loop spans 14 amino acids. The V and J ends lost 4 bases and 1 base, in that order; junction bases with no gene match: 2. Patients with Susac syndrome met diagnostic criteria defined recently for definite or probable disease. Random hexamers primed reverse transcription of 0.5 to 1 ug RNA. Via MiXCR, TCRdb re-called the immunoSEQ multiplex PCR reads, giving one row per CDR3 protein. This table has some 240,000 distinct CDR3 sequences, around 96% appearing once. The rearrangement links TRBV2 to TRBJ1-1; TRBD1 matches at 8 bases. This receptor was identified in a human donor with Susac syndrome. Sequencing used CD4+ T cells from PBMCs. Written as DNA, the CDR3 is TGTGCCAGCAGTGCTCAGGGGGCGAACACTGAAGCTTTCTTT. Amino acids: CASSAQGANTEAFF.